This T cell receptor (beta chain) was observed in a study of blood T cell repertoires in COVID-19. Study at large: From T cells, B-cell-depleted T cells, or PBMCs came the material, which was cDNA or gDNA.

The CDR3 loop spans 13 amino acids. Germline V gives CDR1 SQVTM, CDR2 ANQGSEA. V trimming: 6 bases; J trimming: 5 bases; junction bases outside the gene matches: 9. Original methodology: Amplification from reference gene primers served as the basis for estimated nucleated cell counts. Assay: immunoSEQ multiplex PCR; the TCRdb copy retains only in-frame clones and omits some. D and trimming were read from the DNA, whereas the V and J calls and clone size are those reported in that table. Among some 150,000 clones listed, around 77% were seen once. The source of this sequence is a man between 45 and 60 years old with active or convalescent COVID-19. Sequenced sample: peripheral blood. The rearrangement links TRBV29-1 to TRBJ1-1, with 7 positions matching TRBD1. This CDR3 reads CSVSNRGETEAFF. The CDR3 region has the DNA TGCAGCGTGAGTAACAGGGGAGAGACTGAAGCTTTCTTT. Filled out from reference TRBV29-1 and TRBJ1-1, the complete variable domain reads SAVISQKPSRDICQRGTSLTIQCQVDSQVTMMFWYRQQPGQSLTLIATANQGSEATYESGFVIDKFPISRPNLTFSTLTVSNMSPEDSSIYLCSVSNRGETEAFFGQGTRLTVV.